This T cell receptor (beta chain) is drawn from a study of cytomegalovirus exposure and HLA in healthy donors. Study at large: A subsequent analysis reported that the roughly 120 validation repertoires were produced on the same platform that had also been used for the roughly 670 first-cohort repertoires. Notes on the study in general: The study recorded more than 150 TCR beta chains that were cytomegalovirus-associated.

Turning to this clone: Its antigen is not known.

These donors were members of the roughly 120-subject validation cohort, a group separate from the roughly 670-subject first cohort. Germline loops: CDR1 MNHEY, CDR2 SVGAGI. V shed 8 bases and J shed 3 bases, with 13 bases lying between them. The CDR3 runs to 14 residues. The repertoire was sequenced with immunoSEQ multiplex PCR; TCRdb's copy has only in-frame clones and lacks some. There are some 140,000 clones in the sample; 70% to 90% occur only once, and nearly 3% lies in the top ten. What was sequenced was PBMCs. The receptor was derived from a man aged 18 to 30 in good health and CMV-seronegative. The chain employs TRBV6-5 and TRBJ1-4; D gene ambiguous. In DNA, the CDR3 is TGTGCCAGCGCTCCCGGGAGATCTAATGAAAAACTGTTTTTT. This sequence encodes CASAPGRSNEKLFF.